Sequencing of this TCR beta chain was carried out in a study of blood T cell repertoires in COVID-19. Generated by immunoSEQ multiplex PCR, the TCRdb table keeps only in-frame clones and is missing some. The repertoire includes around 250,000 clones, 85% of them detected once, and around 9.8% sits in the top ten. This CDR3 region has 16 residues. Deletions cut 5 bases from V and 0 bases from J, with 17 bases between. The V gene's germline CDR1 is SGHRS and CDR2 YFSETQ. This TCR was sampled from a woman aged 50 to 60 with acute COVID-19. This sequence joins TRBV5-1 and TRBJ1-1, with no clear D. Sequencing was carried out using PBMCs or T cells enriched from blood (not recorded which). The CDR3 DNA reads TGCGCCAGCAGTTATCTCCGCGGCGCCATGAACACTGAAGCTTTCTTT. This gives the protein CASSYLRGAMNTEAFF.